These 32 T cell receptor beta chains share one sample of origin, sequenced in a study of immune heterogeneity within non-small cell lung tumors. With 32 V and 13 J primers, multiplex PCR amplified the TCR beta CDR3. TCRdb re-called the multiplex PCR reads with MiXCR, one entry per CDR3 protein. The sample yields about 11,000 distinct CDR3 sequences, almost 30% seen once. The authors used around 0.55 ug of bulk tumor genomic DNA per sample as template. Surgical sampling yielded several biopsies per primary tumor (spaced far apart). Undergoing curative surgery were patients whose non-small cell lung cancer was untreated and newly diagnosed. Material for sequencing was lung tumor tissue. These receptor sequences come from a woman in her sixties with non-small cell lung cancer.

The CDR3 DNA sequence: TGCAGTGCTAGTGGCAACACCGGGGAGCTGTTTTTT. Translation gives CSASGNTGELFF. The V and J genes are TRBV20-1 and TRBJ2-2; D gene unclear. CDR3 length: 12 residues. CDR1 and CDR2 (germline): DFQATT, SNEGSKA (reference sequence). Trimming removed 3 bases at V and 2 bases at J, with 4 bases between.

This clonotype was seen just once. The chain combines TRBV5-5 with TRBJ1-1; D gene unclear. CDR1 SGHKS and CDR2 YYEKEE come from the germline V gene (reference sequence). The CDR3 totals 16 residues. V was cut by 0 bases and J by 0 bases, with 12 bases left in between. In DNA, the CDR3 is TGTGCCAGCAGCTTGGGGTGGGGATTCATGAACACTGAAGCTTTCTTT. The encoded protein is CASSLGWGFMNTEAFF. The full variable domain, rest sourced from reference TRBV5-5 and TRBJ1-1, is DAGVTQSPTHLIKTRGQQVTLRCSPISGHKSVSWYQQVLGQGPQFIFQYYEKEERGRGNFPDRFSARQFPNYSSELNVNALLLGDSALYLCASSLGWGFMNTEAFFGQGTRLTVV.

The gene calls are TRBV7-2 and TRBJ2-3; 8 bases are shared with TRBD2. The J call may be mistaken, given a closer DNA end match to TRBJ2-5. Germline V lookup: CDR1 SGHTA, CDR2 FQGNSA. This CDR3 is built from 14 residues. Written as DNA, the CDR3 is TGTGCCAGCAGCTTCCAAGCGGGGGCGGAGACCCAGTACTTC. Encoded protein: CASSFQAGAETQYF.

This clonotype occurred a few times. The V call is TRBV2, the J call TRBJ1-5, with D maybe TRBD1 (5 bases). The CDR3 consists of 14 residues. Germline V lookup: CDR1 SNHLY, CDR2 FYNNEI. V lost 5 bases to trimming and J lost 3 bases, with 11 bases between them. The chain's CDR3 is CASSREGYNQPQHF. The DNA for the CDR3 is TGTGCCAGCAGTCGAGAGGGGTACAATCAGCCCCAGCATTTT.

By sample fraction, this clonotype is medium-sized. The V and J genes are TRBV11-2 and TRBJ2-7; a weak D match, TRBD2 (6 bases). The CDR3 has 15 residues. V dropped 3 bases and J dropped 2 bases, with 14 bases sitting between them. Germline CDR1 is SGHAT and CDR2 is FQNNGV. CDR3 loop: CASSFLGGFPYEQYF. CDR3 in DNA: TGTGCCAGCAGCTTCCTGGGGGGTTTCCCCTACGAGCAGTACTTC.

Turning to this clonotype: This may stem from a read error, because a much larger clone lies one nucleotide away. CDR3 loop: CASSQENSRDPLSEQYF. CDR3 nucleotide sequence: TGTGCCAGCAGCCAAGAGAACAGTCGGGACCCCCTAAGCGAGCAGTACTTC. This chain links TRBV14 with TRBJ2-7; D is tentatively TRBD1 or TRBD2 (5 bases each). This CDR3 has 17 residues. Germline-derived CDR1 and CDR2 are SGHDN and FVKESK. V gave up 0 bases and J gave up 6 bases, with 21 bases separating them.

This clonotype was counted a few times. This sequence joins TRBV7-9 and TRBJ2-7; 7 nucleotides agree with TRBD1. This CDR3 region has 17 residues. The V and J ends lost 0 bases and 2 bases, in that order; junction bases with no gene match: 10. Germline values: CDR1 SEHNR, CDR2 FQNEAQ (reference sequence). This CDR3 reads CASSLAGTDVPTYEQYF. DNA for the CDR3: TGTGCCAGCAGCTTAGCCGGGACAGACGTCCCGACCTACGAGCAGTACTTC.

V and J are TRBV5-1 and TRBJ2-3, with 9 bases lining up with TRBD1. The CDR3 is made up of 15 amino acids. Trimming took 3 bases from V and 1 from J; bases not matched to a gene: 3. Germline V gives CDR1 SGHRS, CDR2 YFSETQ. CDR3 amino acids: CASSSTGGGTDTQYF. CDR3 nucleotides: TGCGCCAGCAGCTCCACAGGGGGCGGCACAGATACGCAGTATTTT.

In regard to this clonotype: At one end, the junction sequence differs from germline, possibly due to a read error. Written as DNA, the CDR3 is TGTGCCAGCAACTTAGCACGGGGTAGCGGCGCAACCCAGTACTTC. Translation gives CASNLARGSGATQYF. The chain is built from TRBV7-8 and TRBJ2-5, with D possibly being TRBD2 (6 bases). The length of the CDR3 is 15 residues. CDR1 is SGHVS, CDR2 FQNEAQ, per germline.

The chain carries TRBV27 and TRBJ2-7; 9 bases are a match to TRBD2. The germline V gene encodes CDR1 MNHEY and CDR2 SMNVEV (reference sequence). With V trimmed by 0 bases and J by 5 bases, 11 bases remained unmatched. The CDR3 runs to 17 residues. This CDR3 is CASSLSLQGLAFDEQYF. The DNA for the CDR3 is TGTGCCAGCAGTTTATCCCTACAGGGACTAGCCTTCGACGAGCAGTACTTC.

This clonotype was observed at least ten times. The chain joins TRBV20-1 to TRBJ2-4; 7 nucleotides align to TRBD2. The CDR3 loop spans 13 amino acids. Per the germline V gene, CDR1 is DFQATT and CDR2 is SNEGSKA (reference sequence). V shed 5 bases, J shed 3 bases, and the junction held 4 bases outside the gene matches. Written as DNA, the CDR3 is TGCAGTGCTCAGGCGGGAGTCAAAAACATTCAGTACTTC. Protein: CSAQAGVKNIQYF.

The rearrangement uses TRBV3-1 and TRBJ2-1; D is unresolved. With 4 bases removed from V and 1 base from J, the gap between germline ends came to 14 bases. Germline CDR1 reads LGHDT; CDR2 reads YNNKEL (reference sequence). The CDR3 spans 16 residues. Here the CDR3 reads CASSLFQVGSYNEQFF. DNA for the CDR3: TGTGCCAGCAGCCTTTTCCAGGTAGGATCCTACAATGAGCAGTTCTTC.

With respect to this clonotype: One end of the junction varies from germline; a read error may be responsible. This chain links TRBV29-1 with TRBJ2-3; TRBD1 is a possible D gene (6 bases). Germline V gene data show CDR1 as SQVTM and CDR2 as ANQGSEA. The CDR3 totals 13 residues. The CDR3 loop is CSVETQQGDTQDF. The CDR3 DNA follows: TGCAGCGTTGAAACTCAACAGGGAGATACGCAGGATTTT.

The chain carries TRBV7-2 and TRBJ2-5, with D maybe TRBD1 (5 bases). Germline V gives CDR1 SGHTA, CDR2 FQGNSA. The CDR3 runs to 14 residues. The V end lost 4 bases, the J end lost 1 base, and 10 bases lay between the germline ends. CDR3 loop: CASSSMDTQETQYF. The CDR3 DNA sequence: TGTGCCAGCAGCTCGATGGACACCCAAGAGACCCAGTACTTC.

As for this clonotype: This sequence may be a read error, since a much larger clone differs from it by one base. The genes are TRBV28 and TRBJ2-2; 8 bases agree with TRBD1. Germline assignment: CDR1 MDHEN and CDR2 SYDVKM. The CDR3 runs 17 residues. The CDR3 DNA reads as TGTGACAGCAGTCAGGGACAGGCCGTTACGAACACCGGGGAGCTGTTTTTT. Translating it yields CDSSQGQAVTNTGELFF.

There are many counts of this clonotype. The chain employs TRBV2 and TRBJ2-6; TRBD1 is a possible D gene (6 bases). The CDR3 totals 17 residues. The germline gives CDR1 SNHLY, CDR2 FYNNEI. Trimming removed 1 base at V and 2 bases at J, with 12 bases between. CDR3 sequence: CASSEDQGSPGANVLTF. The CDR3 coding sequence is TGTGCCAGCAGTGAAGACCAGGGGTCCCCTGGGGCCAACGTCCTGACTTTC.

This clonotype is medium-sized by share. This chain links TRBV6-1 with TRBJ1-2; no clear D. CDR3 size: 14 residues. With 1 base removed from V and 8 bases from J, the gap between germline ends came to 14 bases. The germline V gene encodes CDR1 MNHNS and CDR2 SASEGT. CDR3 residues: CASSEVGRSRGYTF. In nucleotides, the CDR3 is TGTGCCAGCAGTGAAGTTGGCCGTTCAAGAGGCTACACCTTC.

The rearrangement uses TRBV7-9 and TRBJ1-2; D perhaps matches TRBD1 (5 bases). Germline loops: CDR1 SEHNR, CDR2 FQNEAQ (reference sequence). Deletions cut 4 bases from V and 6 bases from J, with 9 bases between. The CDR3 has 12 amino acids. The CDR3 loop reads CASSWDADGYTF. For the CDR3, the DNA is TGTGCCAGCAGCTGGGACGCCGATGGCTACACCTTC. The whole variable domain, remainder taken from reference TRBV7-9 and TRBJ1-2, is DTGVSQNPRHKITKRGQNVTFRCDPISEHNRLYWYRQTLGQGPEFLTYFQNEAQLEKSRLLSDRFSAERPKGSFSTLEIQRTEQGDSAMYLCASSWDADGYTFGSGTRLTVV.

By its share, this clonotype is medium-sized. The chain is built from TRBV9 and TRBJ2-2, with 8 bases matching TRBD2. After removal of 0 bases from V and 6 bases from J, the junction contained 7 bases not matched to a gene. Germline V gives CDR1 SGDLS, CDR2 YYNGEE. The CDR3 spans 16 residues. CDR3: CASSVVPGRAAGELFF. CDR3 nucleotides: TGTGCCAGCAGCGTAGTCCCCGGGAGGGCTGCCGGGGAGCTGTTTTTT.

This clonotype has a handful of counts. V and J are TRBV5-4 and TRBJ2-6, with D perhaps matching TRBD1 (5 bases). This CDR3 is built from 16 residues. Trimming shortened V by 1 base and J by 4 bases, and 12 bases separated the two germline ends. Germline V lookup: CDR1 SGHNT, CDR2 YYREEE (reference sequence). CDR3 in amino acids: CASSLFGAGGANVLTF. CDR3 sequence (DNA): TGTGCCAGCAGCTTGTTTGGGGCCGGGGGGGCCAACGTCCTGACTTTC.

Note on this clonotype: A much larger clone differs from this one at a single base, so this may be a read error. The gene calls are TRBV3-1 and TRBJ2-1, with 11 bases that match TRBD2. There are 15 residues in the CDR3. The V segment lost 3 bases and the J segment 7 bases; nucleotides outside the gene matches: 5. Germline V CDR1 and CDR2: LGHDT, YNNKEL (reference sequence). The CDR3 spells CASSHSSGRRNEQFF. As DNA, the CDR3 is TGTGCCAGCAGCCACTCTAGCGGGAGGCGTAATGAGCAGTTCTTC.

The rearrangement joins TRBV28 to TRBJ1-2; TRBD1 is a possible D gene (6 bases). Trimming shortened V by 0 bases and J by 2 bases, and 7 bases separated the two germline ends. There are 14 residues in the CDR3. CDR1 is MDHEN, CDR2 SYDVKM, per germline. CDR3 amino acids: CASSLWGANYGYTF. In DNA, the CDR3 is TGTGCCAGCAGTTTATGGGGGGCAAACTATGGCTACACCTTC.

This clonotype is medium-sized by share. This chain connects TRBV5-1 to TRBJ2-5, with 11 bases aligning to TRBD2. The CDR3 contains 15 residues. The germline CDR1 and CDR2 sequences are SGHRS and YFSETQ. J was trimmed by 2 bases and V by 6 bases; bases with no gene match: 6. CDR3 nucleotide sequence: TGCGCCAGCAATCCGGGACTAGCGGCACAAGAGACCCAGTACTTC. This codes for CASNPGLAAQETQYF.

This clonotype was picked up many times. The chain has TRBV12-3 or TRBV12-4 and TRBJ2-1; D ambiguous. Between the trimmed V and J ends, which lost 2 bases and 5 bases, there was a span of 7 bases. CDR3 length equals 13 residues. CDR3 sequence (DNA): TGTGCCAGCAGTTTAAGAGTCAACAATGAGCAGTTCTTC. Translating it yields CASSLRVNNEQFF.

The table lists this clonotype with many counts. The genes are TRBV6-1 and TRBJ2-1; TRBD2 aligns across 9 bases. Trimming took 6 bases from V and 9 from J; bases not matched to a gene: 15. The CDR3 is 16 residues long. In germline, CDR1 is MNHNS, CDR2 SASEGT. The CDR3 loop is CASSRVGGRGRIEQFF. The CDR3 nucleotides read TGTGCCAGCAGCCGCGTTGGCGGGAGGGGGCGGATTGAGCAGTTCTTC.

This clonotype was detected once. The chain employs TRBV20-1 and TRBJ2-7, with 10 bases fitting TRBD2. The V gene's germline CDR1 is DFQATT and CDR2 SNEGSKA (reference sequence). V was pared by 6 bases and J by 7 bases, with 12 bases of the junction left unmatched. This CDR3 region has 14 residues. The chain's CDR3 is CSAKAGGVYKEQYF. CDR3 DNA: TGCAGTGCCAAAGCGGGAGGGGTATACAAGGAGCAGTACTTC.

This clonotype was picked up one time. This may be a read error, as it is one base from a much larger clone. The CDR3 coding sequence is TGTGCCAGCAGCCCGGGCACCTCCTACGAGCAGTACTTC. This codes for CASSPGTSYEQYF. The rearrangement links TRBV7-9 to TRBJ2-7; the D is unclear. CDR1 and CDR2 (germline): SEHNR, FQNEAQ (reference sequence). The CDR3 covers 13 residues. V lost 5 bases to trimming and J lost 0 bases, with 8 bases between them.

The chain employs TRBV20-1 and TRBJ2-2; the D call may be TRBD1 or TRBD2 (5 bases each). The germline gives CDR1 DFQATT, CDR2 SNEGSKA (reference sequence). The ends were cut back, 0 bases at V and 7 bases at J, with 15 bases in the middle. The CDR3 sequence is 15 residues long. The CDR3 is CSARDSRGWGGELFF. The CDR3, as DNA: TGCAGTGCTAGAGATTCGAGGGGATGGGGCGGGGAGCTGTTTTTT.

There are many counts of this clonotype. In DNA, the CDR3 is TGTGCCAGCAGCCGTCTCTCCGGGGCTGATACGCAGTATTTT. Translated: CASSRLSGADTQYF. This sequence joins TRBV7-3 and TRBJ2-3; tentatively, D is TRBD1 or TRBD2 (5 bases each). CDR3 size: 14 residues. Germline V gene lookup returns CDR1 SGHTA and CDR2 FQGTGA. The germline V and J ends were trimmed by 5 bases and 6 bases, with 15 bases remaining between them. Complete variable domain (other parts from reference TRBV7-3 and TRBJ2-3): GAGVSQTPSNKVTEKGKYVELRCDPISGHTALYWYRQSLGQGPEFLIYFQGTGAADDSGLPNDRFFAVRPEGSVSTLKIQRTERGDSAVYLCASSRLSGADTQYFGPGTRLTVL.

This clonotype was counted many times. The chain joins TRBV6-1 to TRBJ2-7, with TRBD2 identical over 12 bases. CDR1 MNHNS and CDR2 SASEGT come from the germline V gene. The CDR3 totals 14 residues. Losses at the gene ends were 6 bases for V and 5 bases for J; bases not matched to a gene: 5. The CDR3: CASSQTSGGHEQYF. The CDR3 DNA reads TGTGCCAGCAGCCAGACTAGCGGGGGCCACGAGCAGTACTTC.

CDR3 residues: CASSYPGDVSGNTIYF. As DNA, the CDR3 is TGTGCCAGCAGCTATCCCGGAGACGTCTCTGGAAACACCATATATTTT. The rearrangement joins TRBV28 to TRBJ1-3; D unresolved. This CDR3 contains 16 residues. Looked up from germline, CDR1 is MDHEN and CDR2 is SYDVKM. The ends were cut back, 6 bases at V and 0 bases at J, with 15 bases in the middle.

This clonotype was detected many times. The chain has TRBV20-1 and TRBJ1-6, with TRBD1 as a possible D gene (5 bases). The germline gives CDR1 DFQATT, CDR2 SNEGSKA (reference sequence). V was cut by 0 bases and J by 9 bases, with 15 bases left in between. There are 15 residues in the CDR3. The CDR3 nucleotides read TGCAGTGCTAGAGAGCAGCCGGGGGTTGGTTCACCCCTCCACTTT. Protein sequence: CSAREQPGVGSPLHF.